The 29 T cell receptor beta chains below all came from one sample that was sequenced in a study of T-cell memory formation after mild COVID-19. TCRdb used MiXCR to reprocess the 5' RACE reads, holding one entry per CDR3 protein. The sample carries more than 250,000 distinct CDR3 sequences, about 16% recorded once. The sequenced material came from PBMCs or a T cell subset sorted from them (not recorded which). The receptors were sampled from a man younger than 35 who had mild COVID-19 (a few samples of this study predate the infection). Cell type and time point are not known.

This clonotype occurred a few times. This chain joins TRBV20-1 and TRBJ2-5; D perhaps matches TRBD2 (6 bases). Trimming shortened V by 3 bases and J by 4 bases, and 9 bases separated the two germline ends. The germline CDR1 and CDR2 sequences are DFQATT and SNEGSKA (reference sequence). The CDR3 has 12 residues. CDR3 loop: CSARSGGETQYF. The CDR3 bases are TGCAGTGCTAGGTCCGGGGGAGAGACCCAGTACTTC.

The rearrangement uses TRBV24-1 and TRBJ1-5; D ambiguous. The V gene's germline CDR1 is KGHDR and CDR2 SFDVKD. The CDR3 extends over 14 amino acids. Trimming removed 6 bases from V and 6 bases from J, with 14 bases in between. CDR3 protein: CATSRLGSGQPQHF. DNA for the CDR3: TGTGCCACCAGTCGATTAGGGTCCGGTCAGCCCCAGCATTTT.

At least ten counts were recorded for this clonotype. The gene calls are TRBV5-1 and TRBJ2-3; D may be TRBD2 (6 bases). Germline V gene lookup returns CDR1 SGHRS and CDR2 YFSETQ. CDR3 length: 12 amino acids. V was shortened by 7 bases and J by 3 bases, with 9 bases between the two germline ends. The CDR3, as DNA: TGCGCCAGCCACGCGGGAACAGATACGCAGTATTTT. Its protein is CASHAGTDTQYF. Full variable domain (outside the CDR3, taken from reference TRBV5-1 and TRBJ2-3): KAGVTQTPRYLIKTRGQQVTLSCSPISGHRSVSWYQQTPGQGLQFLFEYFSETQRNKGNFPGRFSGRQFSNSRSEMNVSTLELGDSALYLCASHAGTDTQYFGPGTRLTVL.

The sample holds one count of this clonotype. The chain recombines TRBV9 with TRBJ1-3; 8 positions match TRBD1. The CDR3 is 17 amino acids. The ends lost 0 bases at V and 3 bases at J; junction bases unmatched: 8. CDR1 is SGDLS and CDR2 is YYNGEE in the germline V gene. The CDR3 DNA reads TGTGCCAGCAGCGTAGGCTCCGGACAGGGCATTGGAAACACCATATATTTT. It encodes CASSVGSGQGIGNTIYF.

This clonotype turned up a few times. The chain couples TRBV12-3 or TRBV12-4 to TRBJ2-1; 8 bases line up with TRBD1. CDR3 length equals 12 residues. With V trimmed by 5 bases and J by 9 bases, 3 bases remained unmatched. CDR3 nucleotide sequence: TGTGCCAGCAGTCTAGGACAGGGTGAGCAGTTCTTC. Translated: CASSLGQGEQFF.

This clonotype has more than one count but fewer than ten. V usage is TRBV29-1 and J usage is TRBJ2-5, with a possible D match to TRBD2 (5 bases). CDR3 length: 14 amino acids. Trimming took off 4 bases at V and 5 bases at J, with 17 bases between the two ends. Germline CDR1 reads SQVTM; CDR2 reads ANQGSEA. CDR3 region: CSVGRLAWRETQYF. As DNA, the CDR3 is TGCAGCGTTGGGAGGCTCGCGTGGCGCGAGACCCAGTACTTC.

V usage is TRBV7-9 and J usage is TRBJ2-6; 12 bases are shared with TRBD1. The length of the CDR3 is 18 residues. Germline CDR1 reads SEHNR; CDR2 reads FQNEAQ (reference sequence). J gave up 0 bases and V 8 bases, and 8 bases lay outside the gene matches. CDR3 sequence (DNA): TGTGCCAGCCGGCGGGACAGGGGGCAGTTCTCTGGGGCCAACGTCCTGACTTTC. Its translation is CASRRDRGQFSGANVLTF.

The chain couples TRBV6-5 to TRBJ2-5; D remains ambiguous. V lost 5 bases to trimming and J lost 5 bases, with 15 bases between them. This CDR3 has 14 amino acids. Germline lookup yields CDR1 MNHEY and CDR2 SVGAGI. This CDR3 reads CASSRSTRWETQYF. In DNA, the CDR3 is TGTGCCAGCAGTAGATCGACCCGGTGGGAGACCCAGTACTTC.

The gene calls are TRBV12-3 or TRBV12-4 and TRBJ2-5; TRBD1 aligns across 10 bases. The CDR3 is made up of 15 amino acids. V lost 3 bases to trimming and J lost 8 bases; unmatched junction nucleotides: 9. In nucleotides, the CDR3 is TGTGCCAGCAGTTTCGGGACAGGGGACCATGTAACCCAGTACTTC. Encoded protein: CASSFGTGDHVTQYF.

The chain has TRBV29-1 and TRBJ1-1, with D perhaps matching TRBD1 (6 bases). Per germline, CDR1 SQVTM and CDR2 ANQGSEA. V lost 4 bases, J lost 1 base, and 16 bases lay in between. CDR3 length equals 15 residues. This CDR3 reads CSVGWAGDSNTEAFF. CDR3 nucleotide sequence: TGCAGCGTTGGCTGGGCAGGGGATTCGAACACTGAAGCTTTCTTT.

This clonotype showed up just a few times. The genes are TRBV6-2 or TRBV6-3 and TRBJ1-6; perhaps TRBD1 as D (6 bases). From germline, CDR1 is MNHEY and CDR2 SVGEGT. Trimming removed 6 bases at V and 4 bases at J, with 10 bases between. This CDR3 has 14 amino acids. CDR3 DNA sequence: TGTGCCAGCAGCCAGCAGGGGTATAATTCACCCCTCCACTTT. As protein: CASSQQGYNSPLHF.

This clonotype was seen more than once but under ten times. The chain uses TRBV4-3 and TRBJ1-2; TRBD1 agrees at 10 bases. CDR3 length: 14 amino acids. V was pared by 1 base and J by 4 bases, with 0 bases of the junction left unmatched. The germline gives CDR1 LGHNA, CDR2 YSLEER. The DNA of the CDR3 is TGCGCCAGCAGCCAAGGGACAGGGGGCTATGGCTACACCTTC. It encodes CASSQGTGGYGYTF.

This clonotype has a handful of counts. The chain couples TRBV5-1 to TRBJ2-5, with 10 bases that match TRBD1. The CDR3 has 16 residues. J was trimmed by 5 bases and V by 4 bases; bases with no gene match: 11. In germline, CDR1 is SGHRS, CDR2 YFSETQ. CDR3 nucleotides: TGCGCCAGCAGCAGAGCCGGGACAGGGGTTGTCGAGACCCAGTACTTC. Protein product: CASSRAGTGVVETQYF.

This clonotype was observed many times. The V gene is TRBV7-2, the J gene TRBJ1-6, with no clear D. The CDR3 consists of 12 residues. Trimming stripped 6 bases from V and 10 bases from J, with 10 bases between. Germline V gene lookup returns CDR1 SGHTA and CDR2 FQGNSA. The CDR3 DNA follows: TGTGCCAGCAGAGCGCAAGGGTCACCCCTCCACTTT. Its protein product is CASRAQGSPLHF.

This clonotype was detected a few times. The V gene is TRBV29-1, the J gene TRBJ2-3; D gene unclear. The CDR3 has 14 residues. Trimming cost V 7 bases and J 2 bases, with 16 bases left between them. Germline values: CDR1 SQVTM, CDR2 ANQGSEA. The CDR3 loop reads CSAEGTSYTDTQYF. DNA of the CDR3: TGCAGCGCCGAAGGCACCTCTTACACAGATACGCAGTATTTT.

The rearrangement uses TRBV3-1 and TRBJ2-7, with 7 nucleotides matching TRBD1. The germline V gene encodes CDR1 LGHDT and CDR2 YNNKEL (reference sequence). The CDR3 spans 12 residues. The V gene end was trimmed by 4 bases and the J gene end by 6 bases; junction bases not matched to a gene: 3. The chain's CDR3 is CASSRGGGEQYF. CDR3 sequence (DNA): TGTGCCAGCAGCCGAGGGGGCGGCGAGCAGTACTTC.

V is TRBV3-1 and J is TRBJ1-4, with 7 bases identical to TRBD1. Trimming removed 1 base from V and 0 bases from J; junction bases left unmatched: 2. CDR3 size: 16 residues. CDR1 and CDR2 (germline): LGHDT, YNNKEL (reference sequence). The DNA for the CDR3 is TGTGCCAGCAGCCAAGCCGGGACAGCAACTAATGAAAAACTGTTTTTT. Translation gives CASSQAGTATNEKLFF.

V is TRBV5-1 and J is TRBJ1-1; 7 nucleotides match TRBD1. The germline gives CDR1 SGHRS, CDR2 YFSETQ. With V trimmed by 3 bases and J by 2 bases, 4 bases remained unmatched. This CDR3 has 14 residues. The CDR3 DNA follows: TGCGCCAGCAGCTGGGGACAGAAAAACACTGAAGCTTTCTTT. Translated, it gives CASSWGQKNTEAFF. The full variable domain, its missing parts supplied by reference TRBV5-1 and TRBJ1-1, is KAGVTQTPRYLIKTRGQQVTLSCSPISGHRSVSWYQQTPGQGLQFLFEYFSETQRNKGNFPGRFSGRQFSNSRSEMNVSTLELGDSALYLCASSWGQKNTEAFFGQGTRLTVV.

This clonotype was seen a few times. This chain connects TRBV7-7 to TRBJ2-7; the D is unclear. The CDR3 totals 14 residues. Per the germline V gene, CDR1 is SSHAT and CDR2 is FNYEAQ (reference sequence). V lost 6 bases to trimming and J lost 3 bases, with 15 bases between them. In DNA form, the CDR3 reads TGTGCCAGCAGGGTGAAGTCATGCTACTACGAGCAGTACTTC. Protein: CASRVKSCYYEQYF.

This clonotype has a count of ten or more. The chain has TRBV7-2 and TRBJ2-7; D might be TRBD1 (6 bases). This CDR3 comprises 16 residues. CDR1 is SGHTA and CDR2 is FQGNSA in the germline V gene. Deletions cut 4 bases from V and 0 bases from J, with 16 bases between. CDR3 residues: CASSSRGQKSSYEQYF. The CDR3 DNA follows: TGTGCCAGCAGCTCCCGCGGACAGAAGAGCTCCTACGAGCAGTACTTC. Filled out from reference TRBV7-2 and TRBJ2-7, the complete variable domain reads GAGVSQSPSNKVTEKGKDVELRCDPISGHTALYWYRQSLGQGLEFLIYFQGNSAPDKSGLPSDRFSAERTGGSVSTLTIQRTQQEDSAVYLCASSSRGQKSSYEQYFGPGTRLTVT.

This clonotype showed up just a few times. The chain combines TRBV20-1 with TRBJ2-1; TRBD2 matches 8 bases. This CDR3 has 15 residues. Germline V gene lookup returns CDR1 DFQATT and CDR2 SNEGSKA (reference sequence). J gave up 6 bases and V 0 bases, and 7 bases lay outside the gene matches. The CDR3 DNA sequence: TGCAGTGCTAGAGATACGGGGGGGCCAGGCAATGAGCAGTTCTTC. It translates to CSARDTGGPGNEQFF.

This clonotype showed up just a few times. The CDR3 nucleotides read TGTGCCAGCAGGACGCTAGGGTTTATGGCTTTCTTT. Its translation is CASRTLGFMAFF. The rearrangement uses TRBV27 and TRBJ1-1; the D is unclear. CDR1 is MNHEY and CDR2 is SMNVEV in the germline V gene (reference sequence). CDR3 length: 12 residues. V lost 6 bases and J lost 11, with 16 bases in between.

The chain uses TRBV7-2 and TRBJ1-1; D might be TRBD1 (6 bases). From germline, CDR1 is SGHTA and CDR2 FQGNSA. The length of the CDR3 is 13 residues. Trimming stripped 8 bases from V and 5 bases from J, with 15 bases between. The CDR3 reads CASAGAIGTEAFF. In DNA form, the CDR3 reads TGTGCCAGCGCGGGGGCGATTGGAACTGAAGCTTTCTTT.

The sample holds many counts of this clonotype. This sequence joins TRBV5-1 and TRBJ2-5; 7 bases align to TRBD1. This CDR3 contains 15 residues. J lost 3 bases, V lost 5 bases, and 10 bases had no gene match. CDR1 is SGHRS, CDR2 YFSETQ, per germline. The CDR3 sequence is CASSPTGRGEETQYF. The DNA for the CDR3 is TGCGCCAGCAGTCCGACAGGGCGAGGGGAAGAGACCCAGTACTTC.

This clonotype has ten or more counts. The chain uses TRBV20-1 and TRBJ2-3; a possible D gene is TRBD1 (6 bases). Trimming left V 4 bases short and J 0 bases short, with 11 bases between. Germline V gives CDR1 DFQATT, CDR2 SNEGSKA (reference sequence). The CDR3 is 14 amino acids. CDR3 sequence (DNA): TGCAGTGCTAAGAGACAGGTTAGCACAGATACGCAGTATTTT. Its protein is CSAKRQVSTDTQYF.

The gene calls are TRBV18 and TRBJ2-2; D gene uncertain. This CDR3 is 14 amino acids long. The germline CDR1 and CDR2 sequences are KGHSH and LQKENI. The V end was cut by 0 bases, the J end by 5 bases, with 7 bases between. CDR3 bases: TGTGCCAGCTCACCACCGGGGAATACCGGGGAGCTGTTTTTT. It is translated as CASSPPGNTGELFF.

This clonotype was seen a few times. The chain employs TRBV4-1 and TRBJ2-3; a weak D match, TRBD1 (5 bases). The CDR3 loop spans 15 amino acids. Germline CDR1 reads MGHRA; CDR2 reads YSYEKL. Trimming shortened V by 0 bases and J by 7 bases, and 14 bases separated the two germline ends. CDR3 sequence: CASSQEVQETYTQYF. CDR3 sequence (DNA): TGCGCCAGCAGCCAAGAAGTACAGGAGACCTATACGCAGTATTTT.

The genes are TRBV9 and TRBJ2-1; a possible D gene is TRBD2 (6 bases). Germline V gene sequence: CDR1 SGDLS, CDR2 YYNGEE. The V and J ends lost 4 bases and 7 bases respectively, with 12 bases between them. This CDR3 has 13 residues. The CDR3 sequence: CASSPRDLNEQFF. The CDR3 nucleotides read TGTGCCAGCAGCCCCCGGGACTTGAATGAGCAGTTCTTC.

This clonotype was found a few times. The CDR3 nucleotides read TGTGCCAGCAGCTTAAAGGGACTAGCGGGGGGCACAGATACGCAGTATTTT. Its translation is CASSLKGLAGGTDTQYF. V and J are TRBV28 and TRBJ2-3; 14 bases align to TRBD2. Germline V gene lookup returns CDR1 MDHEN and CDR2 SYDVKM. J was trimmed by 1 base and V by 6 bases; bases with no gene match: 6. CDR3 length: 17 residues. The whole variable domain, filled in from reference TRBV28 and TRBJ2-3, reads DVKVTQSSRYLVKRTGEKVFLECVQDMDHENMFWYRQDPGLGLRLIYFSYDVKMKEKGDIPEGYSVSREKKERFSLILESASTNQTSMYLCASSLKGLAGGTDTQYFGPGTRLTVL.